This TCR beta chain was documented in a study of shared clonotypes between healthy human individuals. As for the study in general: The composition of the donors was a couple of women and a few men aged 18 to 49. Per donor, CD8 memory used one plate, CD8 naive used two, CD4 memory used three and CD4 naive used three. General study points: All-four-donor shared clonotypes had higher generation probabilities than non-shared clonotypes did.

Sequenced by immunoSEQ multiplex PCR; TCRdb stores in-frame clones only, minus some. The sample consists of roughly 1.5 million clones, 95% to 99% of them appearing once. On this clone itself: Its antigen is not identified.

CDR1 and CDR2 (germline): SGHDT, YYEEEE. Deletions cut 2 bases from V and 0 bases from J, with 9 bases between. The CDR3 sequence is 15 residues long. This clonotype was sampled from a man aged 25 to 45 in good health. The chain couples TRBV5-6 to TRBJ2-1; no clear D gene. Material: naive CD4+ T cells sorted from blood. Subset denoted: CD45RA+ positively selected. CDR3 region: CASSFGSSSYNEQFF. The CDR3 bases are TGTGCCAGCAGCTTTGGTAGTAGCTCCTACAATGAGCAGTTCTTC.